One sample yielded the 19 T cell receptor beta chains listed below, sequenced in a study of T cells in Graves' hyperthyroidism and ophthalmopathy. Researchers took RNA transcripts and amplified the TCR beta CDR3 regions from them. RT-PCR in the first round (using the HTBI primer set) targeted the TCR CDR3. TCRdb fed the multiplex PCR reads into MiXCR, producing one record per CDR3 protein. The data show 130,000 to 150,000 distinct CDR3 sequences, over 20% seen once. Sequenced material: blood. The receptor source for this set is a woman aged 45 to 65 with Graves' hyperthyroidism that later progressed to Graves' ophthalmopathy.

This clonotype was picked up many times. V and J are TRBV6-5 and TRBJ2-1; 7 bases fit TRBD2. Germline V gene sequence: CDR1 MNHEY, CDR2 SVGAGI. The CDR3 loop spans 18 amino acids. Trimming at V came to 0 bases and at J to 0 bases, leaving 8 bases not matched to a gene. CDR3 DNA sequence: TGTGCCAGCAGTTACTCTGAGCTAGCGGTCTACTCCTACAATGAGCAGTTCTTC. Protein sequence: CASSYSELAVYSYNEQFF.

The chain joins TRBV5-8 to TRBJ2-7; weak D call: TRBD1 (8 bases). This CDR3 has 15 residues. V lost 2 bases to trimming and J lost 5 bases, with 17 bases between them. CDR1 and CDR2 from the germline V gene are SGHTS and YDEGEE. CDR3 nucleotide sequence: TGTGCCAGCAGCTTCATTACAGGGGGGGTCAACGAGCAGTACTTC. Residues: CASSFITGGVNEQYF. Complete variable domain (other parts from reference TRBV5-8 and TRBJ2-7): EAGVTQSPTHLIKTRGQQATLRCSPISGHTSVYWYQQALGLGLQFLLWYDEGEERNRGNFPPRFSGRQFPNYSSELNVNALELEDSALYLCASSFITGGVNEQYFGPGTRLTVT.

This clonotype was seen at least ten times. V and J are TRBV30 and TRBJ1-5; a weak D match, TRBD1 (6 bases). Trimming took 1 base from V and 7 from J, leaving 11 bases between them. This CDR3 is built from 13 residues. Germline-derived CDR1 and CDR2 are GTSNPN and SVGIG (reference sequence). This CDR3 reads CAWSGGGGQPQHF. The CDR3 DNA follows: TGTGCCTGGAGTGGAGGGGGGGGACAGCCCCAGCATTTT.

This clonotype was recorded at least ten times. J is TRBJ2-1 and V is TRBV7-6, with TRBD2 identical over 12 bases. CDR1 and CDR2 (germline): SGHVS, FNYEAQ. CDR3 length: 16 residues. The V and J ends lost 5 bases and 6 bases, in that order; junction bases with no gene match: 8. CDR3 in amino acids: CASSPLTSGSPNEQFF. The CDR3 nucleotides are TGTGCCAGCAGCCCATTGACTAGCGGGAGTCCCAATGAGCAGTTCTTC.

The rearrangement joins TRBV19 to TRBJ1-5; TRBD1 matches 8 bases. CDR3 length: 16 amino acids. Germline trimming cut 3 bases from V and 3 bases from J; bases unmatched to any gene: 7. Germline assignment: CDR1 LNHDA and CDR2 SQIVND (reference sequence). In nucleotides, the CDR3 is TGTGCCAGTAGTATCTACCAGGGGGCCTTCAATCAGCCCCAGCATTTT. It is translated as CASSIYQGAFNQPQHF.

This chain uses TRBV30 with TRBJ2-6, with a weak D call TRBD1 (6 bases). From germline, CDR1 is GTSNPN and CDR2 SVGIG (reference sequence). The V end was cut by 1 base, the J end by 0 bases, with 19 bases between. The CDR3 totals 19 residues. Here the CDR3 DNA reads TGTGCCTGGAGTGAACAGCCCAGGGACATCTACTCTGGGGCCAACGTCCTGACTTTC. The encoded protein is CAWSEQPRDIYSGANVLTF.

This clonotype was observed many times. This chain uses TRBV7-2 with TRBJ2-1, with 10 positions matching TRBD2. The germline gives CDR1 SGHTA, CDR2 FQGNSA. The CDR3 runs to 17 residues. The V segment lost 3 bases and the J segment 4 bases; nucleotides outside the gene matches: 9. This chain's CDR3 is CASSLTLAGGRYNEQFF. CDR3 bases: TGTGCCAGCAGCTTGACCTTAGCGGGAGGTAGATACAATGAGCAGTTCTTC. The variable domain in full, with the rest retrieved from reference TRBV7-2 and TRBJ2-1, is GAGVSQSPSNKVTEKGKDVELRCDPISGHTALYWYRQSLGQGLEFLIYFQGNSAPDKSGLPSDRFSAERTGGSVSTLTIQRTQQEDSAVYLCASSLTLAGGRYNEQFFGPGTRLTVL.

The sample holds a few counts of this clonotype. This rearrangement joins TRBV4-1 to TRBJ2-7; either TRBD1 or TRBD2 may fit D (5 bases each). The CDR3 consists of 14 residues. V was trimmed by 2 bases and J by 2 bases, leaving 10 bases between them. From germline, CDR1 is MGHRA and CDR2 YSYEKL. The CDR3 protein is CASSQPGTPYEQYF. CDR3 in DNA: TGCGCCAGCAGCCAACCCGGGACGCCCTACGAGCAGTACTTC.

The CDR3 DNA sequence: TGTGCCAGCGGCCCGGCACCTAATGAAAAACTGTTTTTT. This sequence encodes CASGPAPNEKLFF. V gene TRBV12-3 or TRBV12-4 combines with J gene TRBJ1-4; D unresolved. CDR3 length: 13 amino acids. V shed 8 bases and J shed 3 bases, with 10 bases lying between them.

This clonotype was recorded a few times. V is TRBV19 and J is TRBJ2-7, with a weak D call TRBD1 (5 bases). The CDR3 sequence is 14 residues long. Germline assignment: CDR1 LNHDA and CDR2 SQIVND (reference sequence). Trimming shortened V by 5 bases and J by 6 bases, and 17 bases separated the two germline ends. The CDR3 protein is CASSVAQASGEQYF. The CDR3 nucleotides read TGTGCCAGTAGTGTCGCACAGGCCTCCGGCGAGCAGTACTTC. Looking up the rest from reference TRBV19 and TRBJ2-7 gives the full variable domain: DGGITQSPKYLFRKEGQNVTLSCEQNLNHDAMYWYRQDPGQGLRLIYYSQIVNDFQKGDIAEGYSVSREKKESFPLTVTSAQKNPTAFYLCASSVAQASGEQYFGPGTRLTVT.

In its sample, this clonotype was seen many times. The chain carries TRBV2 and TRBJ2-7; D is tentatively TRBD1 or TRBD2 (6 bases each). This CDR3 has 15 residues. Germline V gene data show CDR1 as SNHLY and CDR2 as FYNNEI. The germline V and J ends were trimmed by 7 bases and 2 bases, with 18 bases remaining between them. The CDR3: CASTEGGRGTYEQYF. In DNA, the CDR3 is TGTGCCAGCACCGAGGGAGGCAGGGGAACCTACGAGCAGTACTTC.

This clonotype was detected ten times or more. V and J are TRBV20-1 and TRBJ2-3; TRBD2 matches 8 bases. The CDR3 length is 17 residues. Per the germline V gene, CDR1 is DFQATT and CDR2 is SNEGSKA (reference sequence). Trimming cost V 6 bases and J 1 base; bases outside gene matches: 15. CDR3 DNA sequence: TGCAGTGCGCCTGAGGGGGGGGCGGGGGGTGGCACAGATACGCAGTATTTT. Amino acid sequence: CSAPEGGAGGGTDTQYF.

This clonotype was picked up many times. The chain employs TRBV7-3 and TRBJ2-3; D might be TRBD2 (6 bases). Trimming left V 3 bases short and J 2 bases short, with 9 bases between. This CDR3 has 14 amino acids. Germline values: CDR1 SGHTA, CDR2 FQGTGA. CDR3 in amino acids: CASSFGLPTDTQYF. The CDR3 DNA reads TGTGCCAGCAGCTTCGGACTACCCACAGATACGCAGTATTTT. The full variable domain, completed using reference TRBV7-3 and TRBJ2-3, is GAGVSQTPSNKVTEKGKYVELRCDPISGHTALYWYRQSLGQGPEFLIYFQGTGAADDSGLPNDRFFAVRPEGSVSTLKIQRTERGDSAVYLCASSFGLPTDTQYFGPGTRLTVL.

The table lists this clonotype with many counts. V and J are TRBV29-1 and TRBJ2-5, with 11 bases identical to TRBD1. The germline V gene encodes CDR1 SQVTM and CDR2 ANQGSEA. With V trimmed by 0 bases and J by 5 bases, 17 bases remained unmatched. The CDR3 runs to 19 residues. The CDR3 DNA follows: TGCAGCGTTGAAGATCCAGAGCCGTGGGACAGGGGGGAGTTGGAGACCCAGTACTTC. Protein product: CSVEDPEPWDRGELETQYF.

To note about this clonotype: The junction departs from germline at one end; a sequencing error may be responsible. V is TRBV5-1 and J is TRBJ1-4, with no clear D. The CDR3 is made up of 12 amino acids. The V gene's germline CDR1 is SGHRS and CDR2 YFSETQ. The CDR3 coding sequence is TGTGCCAGCAGCTTGGCTAATGAAAAACTGTTTTTT. Translation: CASSLANEKLFF.

There are many counts of this clonotype. The CDR3 loop is CASSDQTQYF. In DNA, the CDR3 is TGTGCCAGCAGTGACCAGACCCAGTACTTC. The V and J genes are TRBV2 and TRBJ2-5; D gene ambiguous. This CDR3 contains 10 residues. V was cut by 3 bases and J by 6 bases, with 2 bases left in between. Looked up from germline, CDR1 is SNHLY and CDR2 is FYNNEI.

This chain uses TRBV20-1 with TRBJ2-1; 10 positions match TRBD1. The germline gives CDR1 DFQATT, CDR2 SNEGSKA (reference sequence). The CDR3 length is 15 residues. The V segment lost 2 bases and the J segment 3 bases; nucleotides outside the gene matches: 4. This chain's CDR3 is CSARTGQGLYNEQFF. CDR3 DNA: TGCAGTGCTAGAACGGGACAGGGGCTCTACAATGAGCAGTTCTTC.

The chain combines TRBV30 with TRBJ1-5; D is ambiguous. This CDR3 has 13 residues. Germline V gives CDR1 GTSNPN, CDR2 SVGIG (reference sequence). Between the trimmed V and J ends, which lost 2 bases and 5 bases, there was a span of 10 bases. The CDR3 sequence is CAWSSMDHQPQHF. CDR3 coding DNA: TGTGCCTGGAGTAGTATGGATCATCAGCCCCAGCATTTT.

In its sample, this clonotype was seen a few times. The chain joins TRBV5-1 to TRBJ2-2; the match to TRBD2 covers 7 bases. Germline assignment: CDR1 SGHRS and CDR2 YFSETQ. The V gene end was trimmed by 6 bases and the J gene end by 7 bases; junction bases not matched to a gene: 9. The CDR3 covers 14 residues. The CDR3 coding sequence is TGCGCCAGCACTATGATGGCGGGGGTCGGGGAGCTGTTTTTT. Its translation: CASTMMAGVGELFF.